These T cell receptor beta chains were read from a single sample in a study of blood T cell repertoires in COVID-19. Measured with immunoSEQ multiplex PCR; TCRdb has only the in-frame clones, and not every one. The sample has over 250,000 clones; 80% to 90% are singletons. The material sequenced was peripheral blood. The receptor source for this set is a woman between 65 and 79 years old with acute or convalescent COVID-19. The conserved cysteine and the conserved F or W are not part of the CDR3 here.

V gene | CDR3 protein
TRBV2 | ASSSDRGRSHEQY
TRBV6-1 | ASSEVRTDTDTQY
TRBV3-1/TRBV3-2 | ASSPRLAGNNEQF
TRBV10-3 | AISESGASYEQY
TRBV7-9 | ASSLQGADGYT
TRBV24-1 | ATGAGGTYNEQF
TRBV18 | ASSPTEGSTDTQY
TRBV12-5 | ASGFGLQGAVYNEQF
TRBV6-4 | ASRPEGQTISTEAF
TRBV30 | AWSDATGPANYGYT
TRBV19 | ANTSGGYGEQY
TRBV12-5 | ASGPSTRRVYGYT
TRBV12-5 | ASGTSRGSGEETQY
TRBV10-3 | AISEEGSGGYT
TRBV5-1 | ASSLRTTGSGANVLT
TRBV5-5 | ASSLYSGERTQY
TRBV6-5 | ASSLTGREKLF
TRBV5-4 | ASSSSLLAGGNGELF
TRBV20-1 | SAGQEETQY
TRBV2 | ASSTGLAGLNTGELF
TRBV5-6 | ASSLGWRGSYEQY
TRBV7-9 | ASSLAYGGAMEQY
TRBV10-3 | AISRTGNSPLH
TRBV5-1 | ASSLGQGRGAQY
TRBV7-9 | ASSLGTGLADTQY
TRBV7-3 | ASSLMTVAGGTDTQY
TRBV7-8 | ASSGGTEGSYEQY
TRBV3-1/TRBV3-2 | ASTRNTEAF
TRBV11-2 | ASRGVRRDTQY
TRBV5-1 | ASSSSGDYGYT
TRBV5-1 | ASSVSTGELF
TRBV10-2 | ASSPETHRGGWDNEKLF
TRBV5-6 | ASSLGGPATNEKLF
TRBV11-2 | ASSLGGNTEAF
TRBV7-3 | ASSKSRQSEQY
TRBV7-7 | ASSPRGAGRGQPYEQY
TRBV2 | ASSAARLDTQY
TRBV5-8 | ASSARTVRNTEAF
TRBV14 | ASSQDIDYGYT
TRBV5-6 | ASSPKAGGPTGELF
TRBV2 | ASSEDRGEKLF
TRBV28 | ASRASLAGGSYEQY
TRBV7-6 | ASSPTGGGNTIY
TRBV25-1 | ASSHRDNQPQH
TRBV18 | ASSPEQPRHNSPLH
TRBV18 | ASSGQNSNQPQH
TRBV27 | ASRTGLSYNEQF
TRBV6-5 | ASRTGTANTGELF
TRBV6-5 | ASSRQVYYTEAF
TRBV6-5 | ASSYSKAGNYGYT
TRBV16 | ASSQGRASTDTQY
TRBV6-5 | ASSYNRDHYGYT
TRBV12-3/TRBV12-4 | ASRAGTDTQY
TRBV6-5 | ASSPGHSNTGELF
TRBV2 | ASGWRGTSSYNEQF
TRBV10-2 | ASSEASGYT
TRBV6-6 | ASSRIRSGNTIY
TRBV4-2 | ASSLDRDNYGYT
TRBV5-6 | ASSLPRGINTGELF
TRBV9 | ASSVGGVTDTQY